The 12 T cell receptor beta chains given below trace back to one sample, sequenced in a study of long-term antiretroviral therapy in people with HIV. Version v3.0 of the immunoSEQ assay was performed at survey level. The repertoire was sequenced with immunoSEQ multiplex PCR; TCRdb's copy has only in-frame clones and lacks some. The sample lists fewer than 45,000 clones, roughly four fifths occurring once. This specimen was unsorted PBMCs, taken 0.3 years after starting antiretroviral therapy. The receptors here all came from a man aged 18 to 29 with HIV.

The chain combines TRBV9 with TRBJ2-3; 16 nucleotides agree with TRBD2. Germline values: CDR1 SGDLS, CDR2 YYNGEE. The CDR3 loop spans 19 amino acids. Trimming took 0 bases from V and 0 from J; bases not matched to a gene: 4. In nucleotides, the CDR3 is TGTGCCAGCAGCGTAGGGGGACTAGCGGGGGGGACTAGCACAGATACGCAGTATTTT. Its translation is CASSVGGLAGGTSTDTQYF. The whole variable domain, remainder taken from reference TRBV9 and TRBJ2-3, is DSGVTQTPKHLITATGQRVTLRCSPRSGDLSVYWYQQSLDQGLQFLIQYYNGEERAKGNILERFSAQQFPDLHSELNLSSLELGDSALYFCASSVGGLAGGTSTDTQYFGPGTRLTVL.

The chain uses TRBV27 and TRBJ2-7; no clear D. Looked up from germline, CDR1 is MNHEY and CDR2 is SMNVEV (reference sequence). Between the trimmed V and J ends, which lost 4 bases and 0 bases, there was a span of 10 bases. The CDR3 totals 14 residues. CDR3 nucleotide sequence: TGTGCCAGCAGTTCTGGCGTGAGCTCCTACGAGCAGTACTTC. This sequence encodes CASSSGVSSYEQYF.

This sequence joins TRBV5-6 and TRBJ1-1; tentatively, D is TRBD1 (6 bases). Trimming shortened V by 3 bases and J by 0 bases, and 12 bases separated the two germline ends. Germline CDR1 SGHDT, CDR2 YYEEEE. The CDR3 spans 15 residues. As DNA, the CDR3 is TGTGCCAGCAGCTCATACCACAGGGTGAACACTGAAGCTTTCTTT. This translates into CASSSYHRVNTEAFF.

The chain's CDR3 is CASSFPGAPYEQYF. The CDR3 DNA follows: TGTGCCAGCAGCTTCCCCGGGGCCCCCTACGAGCAGTACTTC. This chain connects TRBV5-4 to TRBJ2-7, with D perhaps given as TRBD1 or TRBD2 (5 bases each). The CDR3 runs 14 residues. Trimming removed 2 bases from V and 2 bases from J, with 11 bases in between. Germline lookup yields CDR1 SGHNT and CDR2 YYREEE (reference sequence).

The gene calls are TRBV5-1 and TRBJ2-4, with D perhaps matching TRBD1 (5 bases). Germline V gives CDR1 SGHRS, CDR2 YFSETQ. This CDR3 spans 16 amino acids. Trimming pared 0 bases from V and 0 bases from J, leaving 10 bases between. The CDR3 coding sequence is TGCGCCAGCAGCTTGGACAGGTCACTAGCCAAAAACATTCAGTACTTC. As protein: CASSLDRSLAKNIQYF.

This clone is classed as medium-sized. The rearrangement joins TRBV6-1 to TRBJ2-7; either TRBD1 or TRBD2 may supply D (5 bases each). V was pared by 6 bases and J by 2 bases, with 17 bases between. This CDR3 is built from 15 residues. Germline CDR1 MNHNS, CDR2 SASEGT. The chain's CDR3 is CASSLTGTDTYEQYF. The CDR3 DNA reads TGTGCCAGCAGCTTAACCGGGACCGACACCTACGAGCAGTACTTC.

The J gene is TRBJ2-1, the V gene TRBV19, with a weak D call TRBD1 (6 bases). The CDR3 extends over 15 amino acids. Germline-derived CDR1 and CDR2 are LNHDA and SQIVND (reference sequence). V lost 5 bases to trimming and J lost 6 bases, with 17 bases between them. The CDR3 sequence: CASSPTGFGRNEQFF. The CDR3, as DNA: TGTGCCAGTAGTCCCACAGGGTTTGGGCGCAATGAGCAGTTCTTC.

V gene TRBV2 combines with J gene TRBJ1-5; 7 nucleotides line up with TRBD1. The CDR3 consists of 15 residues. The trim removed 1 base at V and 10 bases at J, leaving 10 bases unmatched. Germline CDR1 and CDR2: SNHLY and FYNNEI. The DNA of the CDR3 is TGTGCCAGCAGTGAAGGACTGACAGGGTACGAACCCCAGCATTTT. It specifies CASSEGLTGYEPQHF.

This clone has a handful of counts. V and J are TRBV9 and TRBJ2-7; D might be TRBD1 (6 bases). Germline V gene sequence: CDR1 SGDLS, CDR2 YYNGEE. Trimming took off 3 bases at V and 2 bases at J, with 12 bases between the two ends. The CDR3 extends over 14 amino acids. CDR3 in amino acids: CASSARDTPYEQYF. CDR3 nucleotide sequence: TGTGCCAGCAGCGCCCGGGACACCCCCTACGAGCAGTACTTC.

The DNA of the CDR3 is TGTGCCAGCCCAGCGGTCGGTTGTTCACCCCTCCACTTT. It codes for CASPAVGCSPLHF. J is TRBJ1-6 and V is TRBV7-3; D remains ambiguous. The ends were cut back, 8 bases at V and 9 bases at J, with 14 bases in the middle. This CDR3 has 13 residues. The V gene's germline CDR1 is SGHTA and CDR2 FQGTGA. Based on the CDR3 plus reference TRBV7-3 and TRBJ1-6, the full variable domain is GAGVSQTPSNKVTEKGKYVELRCDPISGHTALYWYRQSLGQGPEFLIYFQGTGAADDSGLPNDRFFAVRPEGSVSTLKIQRTERGDSAVYLCASPAVGCSPLHFGNGTRLTVT.

In nucleotides, the CDR3 is TGTGCCAGCAGTAACCTCAGGGGGTTACGCAATCAGCCCCAGCATTTT. This sequence encodes CASSNLRGLRNQPQHF. The gene calls are TRBV27 and TRBJ1-5; 7 bases agree with TRBD1. CDR1 and CDR2 from the germline V gene are MNHEY and SMNVEV (reference sequence). This CDR3 region has 16 residues. V lost 5 bases, J lost 2 bases, and 9 bases stayed unmatched.

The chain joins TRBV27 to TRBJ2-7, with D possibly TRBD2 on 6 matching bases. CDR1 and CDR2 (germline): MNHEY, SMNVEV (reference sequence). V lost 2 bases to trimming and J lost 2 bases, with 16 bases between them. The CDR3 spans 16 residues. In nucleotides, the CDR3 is TGTGCCAGCAGTTTAAAGGGAAGCGGGCCCGCCTACGAGCAGTACTTC. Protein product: CASSLKGSGPAYEQYF.